The 11 T cell receptor gamma chains given below trace back to one sample, sequenced in a study of γδ T cells in repeated Plasmodium falciparum infection (dated by TCRdb to the early 2020s). Libraries were prepared through multiplex PCR. The reads were generated on an Illumina MiSeq. Clonotypes were called again by TCRdb from the public reads via CATT, and duplicate nucleotide sequences were then merged into one entry. The sample records roughly 5,000 gamma-chain clones, approximately 3.7% of which are singletons. The ten largest clonotypes hold about a third of the sample. Vgamma9/Vdelta2+ and Vdelta2-negative gammadelta T cell populations were flow-sorted from peripheral blood mononuclear cells for bulk TCR repertoire analysis. The sequenced material came from gamma-delta T cells from blood. These receptor sequences come from a pool of human donors (malaria-infected and uninfected, not separated).

This clone was counted between two and nine times. This DNA translates differently at residue 14 from the TCRdb protein, which is that of a much larger clone; a read error is likely, and the protein shown is the DNA's own translation. J is TRGJP and V is TRGV9. The J gene, not given by TCRdb, was assigned here from a germline match of the nucleotide sequence. CDR1 GITISATS and CDR2 ISYDGTV come from the germline V gene (reference sequence). Germline trimming cut 3 bases from V and 23 bases from J; bases unmatched to any gene: 19. CDR3 length: 15 amino acids. The CDR3 sequence: CALWERQYRGWFKVF. DNA of the CDR3: TGTGCCTTGTGGGAGCGTCAATACAGGGGTTGGTTCAAGGTATTT.

By proportion, this clone is medium-sized (0.01 to 0.1%). This sample includes further DNA sequences coding for the same CDR3. J is TRGJP and V is TRGV9. CDR3 length equals 16 residues. The V and J ends lost 2 bases and 5 bases, in that order; junction bases with no gene match: 3. CDR1 GITISATS and CDR2 ISYDGTV come from the germline V gene (reference sequence). CDR3 sequence: CALWEEEELGKKIKVF. In DNA form, the CDR3 reads TGTGCCTTGTGGGAGGAAGAAGAGTTGGGCAAAAAAATCAAGGTATTT.

This clone was picked up many times. The V gene is TRGV9, the J gene TRGJP. This CDR3 is built from 20 residues. Germline V lookup: CDR1 GITISATS, CDR2 ISYDGTV (reference sequence). Trimming removed 2 bases from V and 3 bases from J; junction bases left unmatched: 13. In DNA form, the CDR3 reads TGTGCCTTGTGGGAGGAACCCACTTTCTCGCAAGAGTTGGGCAAAAAAATCAAGGTATTT. As protein: CALWEEPTFSQELGKKIKVF.

In the case of this clone: TCRdb has a much larger clone's protein, which differs at residue 15 from the translation of this DNA, likely because of a read error; what is shown is the protein translated from the DNA. V gene assignment gives TRGV9, but the J gene was left uncalled. The CDR3 totals 17 residues. In germline, CDR1 is GITISATS, CDR2 ISYDGTV (reference sequence). The DNA for the CDR3 is TGTGCCTTGTGGGAGGGTACTTACGAGTTGGGCAAAAAAATCAGGGTATTT. Protein product: CALWEGTYELGKKIRVF.

In its sample, this clone was seen a few times. One base separates it from a far larger clone, so it is likely a read error. The same CDR3 can be traced to other DNA sequences in this sample. This chain links TRGV2 with TRGJ1 or TRGJ2. Germline CDR1 EGSNGY, CDR2 YDSYNSKV. This CDR3 spans 14 amino acids. This CDR3 is CATWDGRSRTKKLF. For the CDR3, the DNA is TGTGCCACCTGGGACGGGCGATCGAGGACTAAGAAACTGTTT.

Of note for this clone: One base separates it from a far larger clone, so it is likely a read error. Other nucleotide sequences from this sample produce the same CDR3. J is TRGJ1 or TRGJ2 and V is TRGV4. CDR1 is EGSTGY, CDR2 YDSYTSSV, per germline. This CDR3 contains 12 residues. As DNA, the CDR3 is TGCGCCACCTGGGATGGGCCCTATAAGAAACTCTTT. Translation gives CATWDGPYKKLF.

As concerns this clone: TCRdb assigns this DNA the protein of a much larger clone, which departs from its translation at residue 11; this likely reflects a read error, and the protein shown comes from translating the DNA. The chain combines TRGV8 with TRGJ1 or TRGJ2. The CDR3 runs 13 residues. Germline V gene data show CDR1 as VENAVY and CDR2 as YDSYNSRV. The CDR3 DNA follows: TGTGCCACCTGGGATAAGACTGGACATAAGGAACTCTTT. Translation: CATWDKTGHKELF.

In its sample, this clone was seen a few times. A far larger clone is a single base away, which makes a read error likely. This sample also contains other DNA sequences that code for the same CDR3. CDR3 nucleotides: TGTGCCTTGTGGGAGCTCTCACAGTTTAAGAAGCTCTTT. Translation: CALWELSQFKKLF. The chain couples TRGV9 to TRGJ1 or TRGJ2. CDR3 length equals 13 residues. Germline V gene lookup returns CDR1 GITISATS and CDR2 ISYDGTV (reference sequence).

This clone has ten or more counts. The protein that TCRdb holds for this DNA derives from a much larger clone and differs from the translated DNA at residue 12, which likely indicates a read error; the protein shown here is translated from the DNA. Other DNA sequences in the same sample also yield this CDR3. This chain joins TRGV4 and TRGJP1. TCRdb gives no J gene; it was assigned here by matching the DNA to germline. CDR1 EGSTGY and CDR2 YDSYTSSV come from the germline V gene. This CDR3 spans 16 amino acids. As DNA, the CDR3 is TGTGCCACCTGGGATGGGTTCCATCACACTGGTCGGTTCAAGATATTT. Protein sequence: CATWDGFHHTGRFKIF.

This clone turned up a few times. The junction departs from germline at one end; a sequencing error may be responsible. The J gene is TRGJ1 or TRGJ2, the V gene TRGV4. Germline V lookup: CDR1 EGSTGY, CDR2 YDSYTSSV. The CDR3 is 13 residues long. The CDR3 coding sequence is TGTGCCGCCTGGAATGAGAATTATTATAAGAAACTCTTT. Its translation: CAAWNENYYKKLF.

On this clone itself: One end of the junction is discordant with germline, which a read error may explain. This chain links TRGV4 with TRGJP2. CDR3 size: 13 residues. Germline V gene data show CDR1 as EGSTGY and CDR2 as YDSYTSSV. CDR3 residues: CATWKRSDWIETF. The CDR3, as DNA: TGTGCCACCTGGAAGCGGAGTGATTGGATCGAGACGTTT.